The clone carrying this TCR beta chain was recorded at least ten times. Its target is not known. The data are from a study of T cell repertoires in cytomegalovirus infection. TCRdb reanalysed the reads using MiXCR and keeps one entry per CDR3 protein. The data show 100,000 to 150,000 distinct CDR3 sequences, 20% to 30% seen once. V was shortened by 2 bases and J by 3 bases, with 9 bases between the two germline ends. Germline loops: CDR1 SGHTA, CDR2 FQGTGA. CDR3 size: 14 residues. The rearrangement joins TRBV7-3 to TRBJ2-3; D is perhaps TRBD2 (5 bases). The clonotype comes from a human donor in good health (CMV status not recorded). Some clones in this sample may be carry-over from other donors' samples. Source material: PBMCs, sequenced either directly or after in vitro stimulation (not recorded which). As DNA, the CDR3 is TGTGCCAGCAGCTTATTGGGCGGGACAGATACGCAGTATTTT. Its protein product is CASSLLGGTDTQYF.